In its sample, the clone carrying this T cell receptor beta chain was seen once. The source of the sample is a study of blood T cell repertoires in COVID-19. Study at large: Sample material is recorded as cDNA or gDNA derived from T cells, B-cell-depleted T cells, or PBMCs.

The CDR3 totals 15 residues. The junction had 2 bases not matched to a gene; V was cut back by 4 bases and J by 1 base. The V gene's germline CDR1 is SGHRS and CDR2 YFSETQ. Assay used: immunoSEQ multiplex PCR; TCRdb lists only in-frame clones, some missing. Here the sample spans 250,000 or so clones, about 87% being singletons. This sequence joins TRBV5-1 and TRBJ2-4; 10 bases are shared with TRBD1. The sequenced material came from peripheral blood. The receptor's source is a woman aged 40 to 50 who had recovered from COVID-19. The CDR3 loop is CASSPGQGAKNIQYF. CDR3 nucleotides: TGCGCCAGCAGCCCGGGACAGGGGGCCAAAAACATTCAGTACTTC.